The present T cell receptor (beta chain) was sequenced within a study of beta chain features in type 1 diabetes. General observations from the study: All four CD4+ subsets of Type 1 diabetes patients contained TCRB CDR3s that were moderately but significantly shorter. Using cDNA template may skew counts toward highly expressing activated cells.

CDR3 length equals 12 residues. Germline V gene lookup returns CDR1 SQVTM and CDR2 ANQGSEA. V was clipped by 3 bases and J by 3 bases, with 8 bases between them. Sorting with CD45RO/CCR7/CD25/CD127/CD95/CD27 yielded naive, central memory, regulatory and stem-like memory CD4+ cells. Expressed TCRB transcripts were sequenced because the entire RNA isolate underwent reverse transcription. TCRdb keeps only in-frame clones here, not all; method: immunoSEQ multiplex PCR. The sample gives more than 250,000 clones, about a fifth of which show up once; 0.028% is in the top ten. About this clone itself: What it recognizes is unknown.

The chain carries TRBV29-1 and TRBJ2-5; TRBD1 is a possible D gene (5 bases). The source material was naive CD4+ T cells from blood. The source of this sequence is a woman aged 40 to 55 with type 1 diabetes. The CDR3 loop reads CSVEGREETQYF. The CDR3 coding sequence is TGCAGCGTTGAGGGCAGGGAAGAGACCCAGTACTTC.